This T cell receptor beta chain was found in a study of post-analysis software for immune sequencing data. About the research overall: Several disease courses (relapsing-remitting, secondary progressive and progressive-relapsing) of multiple sclerosis were included.

Regarding the study as a whole: Significantly decreased normalized Chao1 diversity was recorded for multiple sclerosis patients relative to controls. Patients used a handful of TRBV segments, including TRBV5-6, TRBV5-1 and TRBV20-1, more often than controls.

With regard to this clonotype: Its antigen is not identified.

cDNA libraries of TCR beta carried unique molecular identifiers. The source material, about 0.9 to 11 million T cells, gave rise to 450,000 to 550,000 cDNA molecules. TCRdb ran MiXCR on the PCR reads and lists one entry per CDR3 protein. The sample contains roughly 730,000 distinct CDR3 sequences, about 32% of which appear only once. The germline gives CDR1 MGHRA, CDR2 YSYEKL. V was cut by 0 bases and J by 2 bases, with 14 bases left in between. This CDR3 has 17 residues. The rearrangement uses TRBV4-1 and TRBJ1-5; D unresolved. The source of this sequence is a girl aged 10 to 17 with multiple sclerosis. Input material: blood. The CDR3 DNA sequence: TGCGCCAGCAGCCAAGATCAGAGCGGATGGGGCAATCAGCCCCAGCATTTT. Protein product: CASSQDQSGWGNQPQHF.